The 26 T cell receptor beta chains below were found in one sample sequenced in a study of Graves' ophthalmopathy and Graves' hyperthyroidism. RNA transcripts were the template, and TCR beta CDR3 regions were amplified from them. Second-round multiplex PCR came after first-round RT-PCR with HTBI primers. MiXCR was run by TCRdb on the multiplex PCR reads, yielding one entry per CDR3 protein. The sample lists some 1.1 million distinct CDR3 sequences; 36% were seen once. The material sequenced was peripheral blood or thyroid tissue (not recorded which). These receptor sequences come from an adult man with Graves' hyperthyroidism.

To note about this clonotype: This may come from a read error, since a much larger clone is one base off. The chain uses TRBV2 and TRBJ1-5; D is unclear. The CDR3 spans 12 residues. Germline CDR1 SNHLY, CDR2 FYNNEI. Between the trimmed V and J ends, which lost 8 bases and 7 bases, there was a span of 12 bases. CDR3 protein: CASHKPRQPQHF. The CDR3 nucleotides read TGTGCCAGCCACAAGCCGAGGCAGCCCCAGCATTTT.

The chain couples TRBV15 to TRBJ1-5; TRBD1 aligns across 7 bases. Per the germline V gene, CDR1 is LNHNV and CDR2 is YYDKDF (reference sequence). The CDR3 runs to 16 residues. Trimming removed 3 bases from V and 0 bases from J; junction bases left unmatched: 5. CDR3: CATSSGDSNSNQPQHF. For the CDR3, the DNA is TGTGCCACCAGCAGCGGGGACAGCAATAGCAATCAGCCCCAGCATTTT.

In this sample, this clonotype turned up many times. The chain carries TRBV27 and TRBJ1-3; the D gene is possibly TRBD1 (5 bases). CDR1 is MNHEY, CDR2 SMNVEV, per germline (reference sequence). V lost 5 bases and J lost 3, with 14 bases in between. This CDR3 contains 15 residues. CDR3 amino acids: CASSATGVRGNTIYF. CDR3 DNA: TGTGCCAGCAGTGCGACGGGGGTGCGTGGAAACACCATATATTTT.

This sequence joins TRBV7-6 and TRBJ1-2, with a possible D match to TRBD1 (5 bases). With 5 bases removed from V and 6 bases from J, the gap between germline ends came to 16 bases. Germline assignment: CDR1 SGHVS and CDR2 FNYEAQ. CDR3 length equals 14 residues. CDR3 nucleotide sequence: TGTGCCAGCAGCAAAAGGGGCCGGGGGGATGGCTACACCTTC. Translated: CASSKRGRGDGYTF.

This clonotype was seen once. The chain couples TRBV20-1 to TRBJ2-3, with unresolved D. The germline V gene encodes CDR1 DFQATT and CDR2 SNEGSKA (reference sequence). Trimming cost V 4 bases and J 8 bases, with 13 bases left between them. CDR3 length: 12 amino acids. CDR3 amino acids: CSATRMQSTQYF. CDR3 in DNA: TGCAGTGCTACCCGGATGCAGAGTACGCAGTATTTT.

This clonotype has ten or more counts. This rearrangement joins TRBV7-6 to TRBJ2-2; perhaps TRBD1 as D (5 bases). The ends were cut back, 3 bases at V and 4 bases at J, with 9 bases in the middle. Looked up from germline, CDR1 is SGHVS and CDR2 is FNYEAQ. There are 14 residues in the CDR3. For the CDR3, the DNA is TGTGCCAGCAGCTTTCTGCAGGGCACCGGGGAGCTGTTTTTT. Its translation is CASSFLQGTGELFF.

Ten or more counts support this clonotype. The chain carries TRBV7-2 and TRBJ1-2; D is unclear. The germline CDR1 and CDR2 sequences are SGHTA and FQGNSA. The CDR3 contains 14 residues. V was shortened by 4 bases and J by 4 bases, with 13 bases between the two germline ends. The CDR3 DNA follows: TGTGCCAGCAGCTCCCAGGCAGCCATCTATGGCTACACCTTC. Translation: CASSSQAAIYGYTF.

In its sample, this clonotype was seen a few times. The chain couples TRBV10-2 to TRBJ1-5, with D hard to call. Per germline, CDR1 WSHSY and CDR2 SAAADI. This CDR3 is built from 13 residues. V lost 4 bases, J lost 3 bases, and 7 bases lay in between. CDR3 coding DNA: TGCGCCAGCAGTGGGGCAGTCAATCAGCCCCAGCATTTT. Translated, it gives CASSGAVNQPQHF.

V gene TRBV29-1 combines with J gene TRBJ2-5, with D possibly TRBD1 on 6 matching bases. The J call may be incorrect, as the DNA end agrees better with TRBJ2-7. The germline V gene encodes CDR1 SQVTM and CDR2 ANQGSEA. The CDR3 loop spans 14 amino acids. CDR3 nucleotide sequence: TGCAGCGTTTGGACAGACAGGAGCTCCTACGAGCAGTACTTC. Translated: CSVWTDRSSYEQYF.

This clonotype has only a few counts. This chain connects TRBV5-6 to TRBJ1-5; 7 bases line up with TRBD1. Germline V CDR1 and CDR2: SGHDT, YYEEEE. V gave up 0 bases and J gave up 9 bases; unmatched junction bases: 6. This CDR3 is built from 14 residues. The CDR3 is CASSLGGGSSPQHF. In nucleotides, the CDR3 is TGTGCCAGCAGCTTGGGAGGGGGCAGTTCGCCCCAGCATTTT.

The V gene is TRBV6-6, the J gene TRBJ2-7, with 10 bases matching TRBD2. Germline V lookup: CDR1 MNHNY, CDR2 SVGAGI (reference sequence). The CDR3 is made up of 14 amino acids. With 6 bases clipped from V and 3 bases from J, the junction kept 5 bases outside the gene matches. CDR3 region: CASRGTSANYEQYF. The CDR3 DNA reads TGTGCCAGCAGAGGGACTAGCGCAAACTACGAGCAGTACTTC.

The chain carries TRBV9 and TRBJ1-1, with D perhaps matching TRBD1 (5 bases). V lost 2 bases to trimming and J lost 7 bases, with 15 bases between them. The germline V gene encodes CDR1 SGDLS and CDR2 YYNGEE. The CDR3 covers 14 residues. The CDR3 here is CASSVVRGPGEAFF. The CDR3 region has the DNA TGTGCCAGCAGCGTTGTAAGGGGACCAGGTGAAGCTTTCTTT.

This clonotype was counted ten times or more. The chain uses TRBV7-8 and TRBJ1-6, with TRBD1 identical over 8 bases. With 9 bases clipped from V and 7 bases from J, the junction kept 5 bases outside the gene matches. The germline V gene encodes CDR1 SGHVS and CDR2 FQNEAQ. This CDR3 has 13 amino acids. The CDR3 loop reads CASRTGGNSPLHF. The CDR3 coding sequence is TGTGCCAGTAGAACAGGGGGGAATTCACCCCTCCACTTT.

CDR3 in DNA: TGCAGCGTTGAGGGGACTCCGAGTGATGAGACCCAGTACTTC. It specifies CSVEGTPSDETQYF. V gene TRBV29-1 combines with J gene TRBJ2-5; a weak D match, TRBD2 (6 bases). The germline V gene encodes CDR1 SQVTM and CDR2 ANQGSEA. The CDR3 runs 14 residues. Deletions cut 3 bases from V and 5 bases from J, with 16 bases between.

This clonotype was counted between two and nine times. The V and J genes are TRBV14 and TRBJ2-7, with D possibly TRBD2 on 6 matching bases. The CDR3 is 17 residues long. Germline lookup yields CDR1 SGHDN and CDR2 FVKESK. Deletions cut 1 base from V and 0 bases from J, with 16 bases between. The CDR3 DNA follows: TGTGCCAGCAGCCAAGGAATCGGGACTCGGAGCTCCTACGAGCAGTACTTC. It specifies CASSQGIGTRSSYEQYF.

As to this clonotype: One end of the junction does not line up with germline, which may come from a read error. The chain uses TRBV5-1 and TRBJ1-6, with D hard to call. The germline V gene has CDR1 SGHRS and CDR2 YFSETQ. This CDR3 spans 16 amino acids. The CDR3 nucleotides read TGCGCCAACAGCTTGCCGGAAGACTCCTATAATTCACCCCTCCACTTT. This sequence encodes CANSLPEDSYNSPLHF. The full variable domain, with the rest looked up from reference TRBV5-1 and TRBJ1-6, is KAGVTQTPRYLIKTRGQQVTLSCSPISGHRSVSWYQQTPGQGLQFLFEYFSETQRNKGNFPGRFSGRQFSNSRSEMNVSTLELGDSALYLCANSLPEDSYNSPLHFGNGTRLTVT.

This clonotype has only a few counts. The chain links TRBV10-3 to TRBJ2-5; no firm D call. The CDR3 length is 14 residues. Trimming stripped 0 bases from V and 5 bases from J, with 10 bases between. Germline CDR1 ENHRY, CDR2 SYGVKD. The CDR3 DNA reads as TGTGCCATCAGTGAGTCAGCCCAGTTGGAGACCCAGTACTTC. It translates to CAISESAQLETQYF.

Many counts were recorded for this clonotype. CDR3 DNA: TGTGCCAGCAGTGTAAGTAGCAATCAGCCCCAGCATTTT. Its protein is CASSVSSNQPQHF. The chain links TRBV16 to TRBJ1-5; D is undetermined. V lost 6 bases and J 0 bases, leaving 6 bases between the germline ends. CDR1 is KGHSY, CDR2 FQNENV, per germline. The CDR3 extends over 13 amino acids.

This clonotype was counted only a few times. This sequence joins TRBV6-6 and TRBJ1-6; 7 nucleotides align to TRBD1. V shed 0 bases and J 18 bases; nucleotides not matched to a gene: 8. The CDR3 is made up of 13 amino acids. The germline gives CDR1 MNHNY, CDR2 SVGAGI (reference sequence). The CDR3 reads CASSYSKGAGGHF. CDR3 nucleotide sequence: TGTGCCAGCAGTTACTCGAAGGGGGCCGGGGGCCACTTT.

The J gene is TRBJ1-5, the V gene TRBV20-1; the match to TRBD1 covers 7 bases. With 2 bases clipped from V and 8 bases from J, the junction kept 12 bases outside the gene matches. Germline V gene sequence: CDR1 DFQATT, CDR2 SNEGSKA (reference sequence). This CDR3 is 15 amino acids long. The CDR3 here is CSARKTGNTGEPQHF. CDR3 coding DNA: TGCAGTGCTAGAAAGACAGGGAACACCGGGGAGCCCCAGCATTTT.

The rearrangement links TRBV7-9 to TRBJ1-6; D gene ambiguous. Trimming cost V 0 bases and J 7 bases, with 13 bases left between them. Germline V gene data show CDR1 as SEHNR and CDR2 as FQNEAQ (reference sequence). The CDR3 totals 16 residues. This CDR3 is CASSLAIGVRNSPLHF. As DNA, the CDR3 is TGTGCCAGCAGCTTAGCTATCGGGGTCAGGAATTCACCCCTCCACTTT.

This clonotype was recorded many times. The genes are TRBV7-2 and TRBJ1-2, with D unclear. V was shortened by 8 bases and J by 2 bases, with 12 bases between the two germline ends. Germline V gene sequence: CDR1 SGHTA, CDR2 FQGNSA. The CDR3 length is 13 residues. CDR3 bases: TGTGCCAGCGCCTCCGGAGCAAACTATGGCTACACCTTC. This codes for CASASGANYGYTF.

Worth noting for this clonotype: The conserved phenylalanine or tryptophan normally closing the CDR3 is absent here, so this likely arose from a read error. The V and J genes are TRBV20-1 and TRBJ1-5; D might be TRBD1 (6 bases). The CDR3 consists of 17 residues. Germline assignment: CDR1 DFQATT and CDR2 SNEGSKA (reference sequence). The germline V and J ends were trimmed by 3 bases and 3 bases, with 21 bases remaining between them. The chain's CDR3 is CSARVLPGAGPNQPQHV. In nucleotides, the CDR3 is TGCAGTGCTAGGGTTTTACCAGGGGCAGGGCCCAATCAGCCCCAGCATGTT.

V usage is TRBV25-1 and J usage is TRBJ2-2, with D hard to call. This CDR3 is 14 amino acids long. V gave up 4 bases and J gave up 3 bases, with 9 bases separating them. Germline lookup yields CDR1 MGHDK and CDR2 SYGVNS. The CDR3 is CASSGPQHTGELFF. CDR3 DNA: TGTGCCAGCAGTGGGCCCCAGCACACCGGGGAGCTGTTTTTT.

The sample holds one count of this clonotype. This chain connects TRBV14 to TRBJ2-5, with 8 bases matching TRBD1. This CDR3 has 15 amino acids. The V gene's germline CDR1 is SGHDN and CDR2 FVKESK. Trimming cost V 0 bases and J 2 bases; bases outside gene matches: 2. The CDR3 region has the DNA TGTGCCAGCAGCCAAGATACAGGGGGGCAAGAGACCCAGTACTTC. Translation gives CASSQDTGGQETQYF.

CDR3 in amino acids: CASSQEAGRSQPQHF. DNA of the CDR3: TGCGCCAGCAGCCAAGAGGCTGGGAGAAGTCAGCCCCAGCATTTT. The V gene is TRBV4-3, the J gene TRBJ1-5; D unclear. The CDR3 covers 15 residues. Trimming removed 0 bases at V and 6 bases at J, with 12 bases between. CDR1 and CDR2 (germline): LGHNA, YSLEER.